This TCR beta chain was retrieved from a study of T cell responses to AZD1222 COVID-19 vaccine. Trimming pared 4 bases from V and 0 bases from J, leaving 7 bases between. The germline V gene encodes CDR1 LGHNT and CDR2 FRNRAP. The CDR3 runs 14 residues. Study conclusions and caveats: Seropositivity was recorded at baseline in only 6 or 7 AZD1222 recipients. The donors showed a predominance of white British ancestry and of females, with possible underestimation of clonal diversity. Nearly half of unique spike-specific TCRs reportedly avoided B.1.351 and B.1.1.7 mutated regions.

Generated by immunoSEQ multiplex PCR, the TCRdb table keeps only in-frame clones and is missing some. Among tens of thousands of clones listed, about 90% were seen once. As to this clone: Its antigen remains unidentified.

Sequenced here: peripheral blood, sampled on day 0 of AZD1222 vaccination. The TCR sequence derives from an adult in good health. This chain links TRBV12-5 with TRBJ2-1; D is unclear. In DNA, the CDR3 is TGTGCTAGTGGTTCCTCTAGCTCCTACAATGAGCAGTTCTTC. This codes for CASGSSSSYNEQFF. The complete variable domain, with remaining parts taken from reference TRBV12-5 and TRBJ2-1, reads DARVTQTPRHKVTEMGQEVTMRCQPILGHNTVFWYRQTMMQGLELLAYFRNRAPLDDSGMPKDRFSAEMPDATLATLKIQPSEPRDSAVYFCASGSSSSYNEQFFGPGTRLTVL.